The 28 T cell receptor beta chains in this list originate from one sample, sequenced in a study of blood T cell repertoires in COVID-19 (TCRdb year 2020). The library was made by the immunoSEQ multiplex PCR assay. TCRdb mirrors the immuneACCESS table, restricted to in-frame sequences. Some clones are absent from its copies; in checked studies, under half trace to an unresolved V gene, and the reason for the others is unknown. For this sample the table gives 500,000 to 600,000 clones, of which about 89% were detected only once. Of the sample, 7.8% falls within the top ten clones. Sequenced material: peripheral blood. The receptors come from a woman aged 50 to 65 with COVID-19, enrolled during active disease.

The V and J genes are TRBV30 and TRBJ1-4; 7 nucleotides match TRBD1. The CDR3 has 15 amino acids. Germline V gene sequence: CDR1 GTSNPN, CDR2 SVGIG (reference sequence). Losses at the gene ends were 1 base for V and 7 bases for J; bases not matched to a gene: 9. The CDR3: CAWSGISRGTEKLFF. The CDR3 nucleotides are TGTGCCTGGAGTGGTATTTCCAGGGGGACTGAAAAACTGTTTTTT.

The CDR3 loop is CASRDRAGYTF. The CDR3 DNA sequence: TGTGCCAGCAGAGACAGGGCAGGCTACACCTTC. The chain combines TRBV2 with TRBJ1-2; 7 bases line up with TRBD1. Trimming at V came to 6 bases and at J to 8 bases, leaving 3 bases not matched to a gene. The V gene's germline CDR1 is SNHLY and CDR2 FYNNEI. CDR3 length: 11 residues.

The V gene is TRBV30, the J gene TRBJ1-5, with TRBD1 as a possible D gene (5 bases). This CDR3 spans 16 amino acids. The germline gives CDR1 GTSNPN, CDR2 SVGIG (reference sequence). V was trimmed by 2 bases and J by 6 bases, leaving 20 bases between them. CDR3 sequence: CAWSLQGGGRGQPQHF. The CDR3 DNA sequence: TGTGCCTGGAGTCTTCAGGGCGGGGGTCGGGGTCAGCCCCAGCATTTT.

The chain carries TRBV5-4 and TRBJ1-1; 7 bases are a match to TRBD1. Germline-derived CDR1 and CDR2 are SGHNT and YYREEE (reference sequence). The CDR3 has 15 amino acids. With 4 bases clipped from V and 4 bases from J, the junction kept 10 bases outside the gene matches. CDR3 in amino acids: CASSQQGGRGTEAFF. The CDR3 DNA follows: TGTGCCAGCAGCCAGCAGGGGGGACGAGGCACTGAAGCTTTCTTT. Using reference TRBV5-4 and TRBJ1-1 for the parts outside the CDR3, the full variable domain is ETGVTQSPTHLIKTRGQQVTLRCSSQSGHNTVSWYQQALGQGPQFIFQYYREEENGRGNFPPRFSGLQFPNYSSELNVNALELDDSALYLCASSQQGGRGTEAFFGQGTRLTVV.

This clone was detected only a few times. The chain employs TRBV3-1 (or the pseudogene TRBV3-2) and TRBJ2-7; D possibly corresponds to TRBD1 (6 bases). CDR1 and CDR2 from the germline V gene are LGHDT and YNNKEL (reference sequence). The CDR3 loop spans 14 amino acids. Trimming stripped 5 bases from V and 2 bases from J, with 13 bases between. CDR3 nucleotides: TGTGCCAGCAGCTCGCGACAGGTGGCCTACGAGCAGTACTTC. The encoded protein is CASSSRQVAYEQYF.

The chain couples TRBV30 to TRBJ1-2; no clear D. Per germline, CDR1 GTSNPN and CDR2 SVGIG (reference sequence). This CDR3 region has 11 residues. The V end lost 8 bases, the J end lost 6 bases, and 13 bases lay between the germline ends. The CDR3 sequence is CARGDPDGYTF. CDR3 sequence (DNA): TGTGCCCGAGGCGATCCGGATGGCTACACCTTC.

The chain is built from TRBV27 and TRBJ2-2; TRBD2 agrees at 11 bases. Trimming removed 3 bases from V and 1 base from J; junction bases left unmatched: 4. The germline CDR1 and CDR2 sequences are MNHEY and SMNVEV (reference sequence). The length of the CDR3 is 17 residues. The CDR3 is CASSFPTSGGNTGELFF. DNA for the CDR3: TGTGCCAGCAGTTTTCCCACTAGCGGGGGGAACACCGGGGAGCTGTTTTTT.

This chain links TRBV12-3 or TRBV12-4 with TRBJ1-5; weak D call: TRBD1 (5 bases). The V end was cut by 6 bases, the J end by 6 bases, with 12 bases between. The CDR3 extends over 13 amino acids. This CDR3 is CASSYQGGQPQHF. The CDR3 nucleotides read TGTGCCAGCAGCTACCAGGGAGGTCAGCCCCAGCATTTT.

The genes are TRBV11-2 and TRBJ1-2, with 8 nucleotides matching TRBD1. The germline gives CDR1 SGHAT, CDR2 FQNNGV. The junction had 10 bases not matched to a gene; V was cut back by 1 base and J by 6 bases. The CDR3 length is 16 residues. The CDR3: CASSLGQGAFLHGYTF. In nucleotides, the CDR3 is TGTGCCAGCAGCTTAGGCCAGGGGGCCTTCCTCCATGGCTACACCTTC.

The genes are TRBV2 and TRBJ2-3; TRBD2 aligns across 9 bases. CDR3 length: 16 amino acids. With 2 bases clipped from V and 0 bases from J, the junction kept 3 bases outside the gene matches. The germline V gene has CDR1 SNHLY and CDR2 FYNNEI. This CDR3 is CASSEFSGGSTDTQYF. DNA for the CDR3: TGTGCCAGCAGTGAATTTAGCGGGGGAAGCACAGATACGCAGTATTTT.

This clone was observed a single time. V is TRBV5-6 and J is TRBJ1-2; TRBD1 matches at 8 bases. In germline, CDR1 is SGHDT, CDR2 YYEEEE. The CDR3 runs 14 residues. V lost 2 bases and J lost 3; bases outside the gene matches: 3. The CDR3 nucleotides are TGTGCCAGCAGCTTACGACAGGGGCACTATGGCTACACCTTC. It codes for CASSLRQGHYGYTF.

This rearrangement joins TRBV3-1 (or the pseudogene TRBV3-2) to TRBJ1-2; no clear D. The CDR3 extends over 13 amino acids. The germline V and J ends were trimmed by 0 bases and 8 bases, with 10 bases remaining between them. Germline assignment: CDR1 LGHDT and CDR2 YNNKEL (reference sequence). CDR3 DNA sequence: TGTGCCAGCAGCCAAGATTCAGGCGCGGGCTACACCTTC. The encoded protein is CASSQDSGAGYTF.

This chain connects TRBV2 to TRBJ1-4; 8 nucleotides line up with TRBD1. CDR1 is SNHLY and CDR2 is FYNNEI in the germline V gene. V was pared by 6 bases and J by 7 bases, with 13 bases of the junction left unmatched. The CDR3 totals 16 residues. CDR3 sequence: CASRHIRTGSSEKLFF. In DNA form, the CDR3 reads TGTGCCAGCAGACACATTAGGACAGGGTCGAGTGAAAAACTGTTTTTT.

The rearrangement joins TRBV11-2 to TRBJ1-1; 10 nucleotides match TRBD1. Trimming took 5 bases from V and 0 from J; bases not matched to a gene: 15. The CDR3 consists of 19 residues. The germline CDR1 and CDR2 sequences are SGHAT and FQNNGV. The CDR3 protein is CASSPTRGQGQIMNTEAFF. The CDR3 region has the DNA TGTGCCAGCAGCCCAACTAGGGGACAGGGGCAAATCATGAACACTGAAGCTTTCTTT. The whole variable domain, remainder taken from reference TRBV11-2 and TRBJ1-1, is EAGVAQSPRYKIIEKRQSVAFWCNPISGHATLYWYQQILGQGPKLLIQFQNNGVVDDSQLPKDRFSAERLKGVDSTLKIQPAKLEDSAVYLCASSPTRGQGQIMNTEAFFGQGTRLTVV.

This chain uses TRBV2 with TRBJ1-5, with TRBD1 identical over 7 bases. From germline, CDR1 is SNHLY and CDR2 FYNNEI. V lost 9 bases and J lost 1; bases outside the gene matches: 9. CDR3 size: 15 residues. Here the CDR3 DNA reads TGTGCCAGTCTCCGGGACAGTAGGAGCAATCAGCCCCAGCATTTT. It codes for CASLRDSRSNQPQHF. Full variable domain (missing parts from reference TRBV2 and TRBJ1-5): EPEVTQTPSHQVTQMGQEVILRCVPISNHLYFYWYRQILGQKVEFLVSFYNNEISEKSEIFDDQFSVERPDGSNFTLKIRSTKLEDSAMYFCASLRDSRSNQPQHFGDGTRLSIL.

CDR3 DNA: TGTGCCAGCAGCCGCGAAGGGGAGAACACTGAAGCTTTCTTT. Translating it yields CASSREGENTEAFF. This chain connects TRBV7-9 to TRBJ1-1, with D perhaps matching TRBD1 (5 bases). Germline CDR1 and CDR2: SEHNR and FQNEAQ (reference sequence). The CDR3 is made up of 14 amino acids. Deletions cut 5 bases from V and 1 base from J, with 11 bases between. The full variable domain, in which reference TRBV7-9 and TRBJ1-1 provide the parts outside the CDR3, is DTGVSQNPRHKITKRGQNVTFRCDPISEHNRLYWYRQTLGQGPEFLTYFQNEAQLEKSRLLSDRFSAERPKGSFSTLEIQRTEQGDSAMYLCASSREGENTEAFFGQGTRLTVV.

The chain joins TRBV5-1 to TRBJ1-1; D gene ambiguous. The CDR3 covers 14 residues. Between the trimmed V and J ends, which lost 6 bases and 0 bases, there was a span of 12 bases. CDR1 is SGHRS, CDR2 YFSETQ, per germline. DNA for the CDR3: TGCGCCAGCAATTCGGAGGGTTTGAACACTGAAGCTTTCTTT. As protein: CASNSEGLNTEAFF.

CDR3 bases: TGTGCCAGCAGCCAAACGGGACTAGCGGGGGGCTCTCTCAGCACAGATACGCAGTATTTT. Translated: CASSQTGLAGGSLSTDTQYF. The chain employs TRBV3-1 (or the pseudogene TRBV3-2) and TRBJ2-3; 15 bases map to TRBD2. The germline gives CDR1 LGHDT, CDR2 YNNKEL (reference sequence). J was trimmed by 0 bases and V by 2 bases; bases with no gene match: 9. The CDR3 sequence is 20 residues long.

This clone was observed a single time. V and J are TRBV24-1 and TRBJ2-3; perhaps TRBD1 as D (5 bases). The CDR3 contains 14 residues. V lost 8 bases and J lost 0, with 11 bases in between. Germline CDR1 reads KGHDR; CDR2 reads SFDVKD. CDR3 residues: CATTRQGSTDTQYF. Written as DNA, the CDR3 is TGTGCCACCACTCGGCAGGGAAGCACAGATACGCAGTATTTT.

This sequence joins TRBV7-8 and TRBJ2-3; 7 bases fit TRBD2. From germline, CDR1 is SGHVS and CDR2 FQNEAQ. Trimming cost V 5 bases and J 4 bases; bases outside gene matches: 6. The CDR3 is 14 amino acids. For the CDR3, the DNA is TGTGCCAGCAGCCCTGCTAGCGGCTCAGATACGCAGTATTTT. It codes for CASSPASGSDTQYF.

The V call is TRBV12-3 or TRBV12-4, the J call TRBJ1-2; unclear D gene. The CDR3 consists of 13 residues. V was shortened by 6 bases and J by 0 bases, with 8 bases between the two germline ends. CDR3 in DNA: TGTGCCAGCAGCTCGAGGGCTAACTATGGCTACACCTTC. Residues: CASSSRANYGYTF.

The gene calls are TRBV5-5 and TRBJ1-1; TRBD1 matches 7 bases. The V gene's germline CDR1 is SGHKS and CDR2 YYEKEE (reference sequence). CDR3 length: 13 amino acids. V shed 7 bases and J 2 bases; nucleotides not matched to a gene: 5. This CDR3 is CASGRQGNTEAFF. CDR3 DNA: TGTGCCAGCGGCCGACAGGGAAACACTGAAGCTTTCTTT.

The V call is TRBV5-1, the J call TRBJ2-7; tentatively, D is TRBD1 (6 bases). CDR1 is SGHRS, CDR2 YFSETQ, per germline. V was pared by 1 base and J by 5 bases, with 16 bases between. CDR3 length: 15 residues. The CDR3 spells CASSLSGGSYHEQYF. CDR3 nucleotide sequence: TGCGCCAGCAGCTTGAGTGGGGGCTCCTACCACGAGCAGTACTTC.

The CDR3, as DNA: TGTGCCAGCAGCCAAGGGACTAGCGGGGGGAGTGAGCAGTTCTTC. Translating it yields CASSQGTSGGSEQFF. V and J are TRBV5-8 and TRBJ2-1; 15 bases fit TRBD2. This CDR3 is built from 15 residues. The germline CDR1 and CDR2 sequences are SGHTS and YDEGEE. V shed 4 bases, J shed 9 bases, and the junction held 5 bases outside the gene matches.

The chain is built from TRBV7-3 and TRBJ2-1, with a possible D match to TRBD2 (6 bases). CDR1 is SGHTA and CDR2 is FQGTGA in the germline V gene. This CDR3 is built from 14 residues. Trimming pared 5 bases from V and 7 bases from J, leaving 15 bases between. CDR3: CASSDPTSLNEQFF. DNA of the CDR3: TGTGCCAGCAGCGACCCGACTAGTTTAAATGAGCAGTTCTTC.

V is TRBV21-1 and J is TRBJ2-6; TRBD1 is the table's D call and was not checked against the DNA. TRBV21-1 is classified as a pseudogene. The CDR3 is 18 residues long. The CDR3 is CASSKVVGTNSGANVLTF. CDR3 coding DNA: TGTGCCAGCAGCAAAGTAGTTGGGACAAACTCTGGGGCCAACGTCCTGACTTTC.

The sample holds a few counts of this clone. The chain carries TRBV7-2 and TRBJ1-5; no clear D. The CDR3 spans 14 residues. Between the trimmed V and J ends, which lost 2 bases and 7 bases, there was a span of 12 bases. From germline, CDR1 is SGHTA and CDR2 FQGNSA. The DNA of the CDR3 is TGTGCCAGCAGCTTATCCACTACCGGGCAGCCCCAGCATTTT. Protein product: CASSLSTTGQPQHF.

The V and J genes are TRBV19 and TRBJ1-5, with 7 bases aligning to TRBD1. Germline V gives CDR1 LNHDA, CDR2 SQIVND (reference sequence). The CDR3 is made up of 15 amino acids. V lost 4 bases, J lost 2 bases, and 5 bases stayed unmatched. As DNA, the CDR3 is TGTGCCAGTAGTAGAACAGACAGGGGCAATCAGCCCCAGCATTTT. It yields the protein CASSRTDRGNQPQHF.